The present entry profiles one T cell receptor beta chain with its context. The antigen is not known. These data belong to a study of T cells after yellow fever vaccination. The CDR3 runs 15 residues. The germline CDR1 and CDR2 sequences are ENHRY and SYGVKD. Unmatched junction bases numbered 8, after V lost 10 bases and J lost 0 bases. The study made its TCR cDNA through 5'RACE template switching. That step introduced a universal primer site along with UMIs. TCRdb called the 5' RACE reads again in MiXCR, with one record for every CDR3 protein. This table holds 320,000 or so distinct CDR3 sequences, roughly 7.5% found once. The study's findings and limits: A minor fraction of clonotypes spanned both CD4 and CD8 compartments. Post-booster samples contained most primary-vaccination clones (approximately 96% CD4, approximately 88% CD8).

The sequence derives from a man aged 18 to 29 who received the YFV17D yellow fever vaccine. The specimen was PBMCs, collected 45 days after the first yellow fever vaccination. The chain employs TRBV10-3 and TRBJ2-3; 9 positions match TRBD1. CDR3 amino acids: CATHGTGLSTDTQYF. In DNA, the CDR3 is TGTGCCACACACGGGACAGGGCTTAGCACAGATACGCAGTATTTT.